The 30 T cell receptor beta chains listed next were all sequenced from one sample in a study of T cells in Graves' hyperthyroidism and ophthalmopathy. Amplification yielded TCR beta CDR3 regions, with RNA transcripts as the source. HTBI primers were employed in a first-round RT-PCR of the TCR CDR3. TCRdb called the multiplex PCR reads again in MiXCR, with one record for every CDR3 protein. The profile shows 700,000 or so distinct CDR3 sequences, more than 12% of them singletons. The sequenced sample was blood. These receptors were taken from a woman in her forties or fifties with Graves' ophthalmopathy.

This clonotype was seen only a few times. The chain joins TRBV6-2 or TRBV6-3 to TRBJ1-2; 9 nucleotides line up with TRBD1. The germline CDR1 and CDR2 sequences are MNHEY and SVGEGT. V gave up 0 bases and J gave up 8 bases; unmatched junction bases: 7. The CDR3 totals 15 residues. In DNA, the CDR3 is TGTGCCAGCAGTTACTCCGGGACAGGGTTCGGCGGCTACACCTTC. Protein sequence: CASSYSGTGFGGYTF.

The rearrangement uses TRBV7-2 and TRBJ2-1; the D call may be TRBD1 or TRBD2 (5 bases each). The germline V and J ends were trimmed by 5 bases and 5 bases, with 19 bases remaining between them. The CDR3 contains 16 residues. CDR1 is SGHTA and CDR2 is FQGNSA in the germline V gene. The CDR3 reads CASSARGFFQDNEQFF. As DNA, the CDR3 is TGTGCCAGCAGCGCACGGGGCTTCTTTCAGGACAATGAGCAGTTCTTC.

The rearrangement uses TRBV13 and TRBJ1-1; D unclear. Trimming removed 3 bases from V and 8 bases from J, with 7 bases in between. Germline values: CDR1 PRHDT, CDR2 FYEKMQ (reference sequence). The CDR3 has 11 amino acids. CDR3 sequence reads: CASSFTSEAFF. CDR3 DNA sequence: TGTGCCAGCAGCTTTACCAGCGAAGCTTTCTTT.

This rearrangement joins TRBV28 to TRBJ1-1; no firm D call. Trimming pared 7 bases from V and 3 bases from J, leaving 9 bases between. There are 12 residues in the CDR3. CDR1 MDHEN and CDR2 SYDVKM come from the germline V gene. The CDR3 nucleotides read TGTGCCAGCAACCAGGCGGACACTGAAGCTTTCTTT. Protein sequence: CASNQADTEAFF. Together with reference TRBV28 and TRBJ1-1, the CDR3 gives the full variable domain: DVKVTQSSRYLVKRTGEKVFLECVQDMDHENMFWYRQDPGLGLRLIYFSYDVKMKEKGDIPEGYSVSREKKERFSLILESASTNQTSMYLCASNQADTEAFFGQGTRLTVV.

V is TRBV5-6 and J is TRBJ2-7; D gene uncertain. Trimming left V 0 bases short and J 3 bases short, with 10 bases between. CDR1 and CDR2 from the germline V gene are SGHDT and YYEEEE. The CDR3 has 14 amino acids. CDR3 sequence (DNA): TGTGCCAGCAGCTTGGCCGGTCAGAACTACGAGCAGTACTTC. It translates to CASSLAGQNYEQYF. The entire variable domain, with the rest obtained from reference TRBV5-6 and TRBJ2-7, is as follows: DAGVTQSPTHLIKTRGQQVTLRCSPKSGHDTVSWYQQALGQGPQFIFQYYEEEERQRGNFPDRFSGHQFPNYSSELNVNALLLGDSALYLCASSLAGQNYEQYFGPGTRLTVT.

The chain employs TRBV6-5 and TRBJ1-2; 10 bases map to TRBD1. The junction had 19 bases not matched to a gene; V was cut back by 2 bases and J by 7 bases. From germline, CDR1 is MNHEY and CDR2 SVGAGI. The CDR3 totals 19 residues. CDR3 nucleotides: TGTGCCAGCAGTTACCTTACGAACCGGGACAGGGGCCGCGGGGTTGGCTACACCTTC. It translates to CASSYLTNRDRGRGVGYTF.

Comment on this clonotype: A single base separates this from a much larger clone, so it may be a read error. This chain joins TRBV4-3 and TRBJ2-7; D is perhaps TRBD1 (6 bases). CDR3 size: 16 residues. Germline lookup yields CDR1 LGHNA and CDR2 YSLEER. CDR3 coding DNA: TGCGCCAGCAGCCAATCGTTGCCCGGACAGTCCTACGGGCAGTACTTC. This sequence encodes CASSQSLPGQSYGQYF.

In regard to this clonotype: One base away lies a much larger clone, so this may be a sequencing read error. The chain has TRBV14 and TRBJ1-1; no clear D. Germline V CDR1 and CDR2: SGHDN, FVKESK. The CDR3 has 14 amino acids. The CDR3 protein is CAGSQDWRDTEAFF. CDR3 nucleotides: TGTGCCGGCAGCCAAGATTGGAGGGACACTGAAGCTTTCTTT.

Only a few counts were recorded for this clonotype. CDR3: CASSPRLSGESPLHF. The CDR3 region has the DNA TGTGCCAGCAGCCCCCGTTTATCCGGAGAGTCACCCCTCCACTTT. V gene TRBV11-2 combines with J gene TRBJ1-6; no clear D. The CDR3 extends over 15 amino acids. Per the germline V gene, CDR1 is SGHAT and CDR2 is FQNNGV. V was clipped by 5 bases and J by 10 bases, with 18 bases between them.

The chain recombines TRBV20-1 with TRBJ1-2; a possible D gene is TRBD1 (5 bases). The CDR3 consists of 16 residues. Germline loops: CDR1 DFQATT, CDR2 SNEGSKA (reference sequence). Deletions cut 3 bases from V and 0 bases from J, with 17 bases between. Here the CDR3 DNA reads TGCAGTGCTAGGTTTTACCGGGACGGCTCTAACTATGGCTACACCTTC. Encoded protein: CSARFYRDGSNYGYTF.

The V gene is TRBV29-1, the J gene TRBJ2-1; no reliable D call. Germline CDR1 reads SQVTM; CDR2 reads ANQGSEA. The CDR3 is 10 residues long. V lost 5 bases and J lost 7, with 6 bases in between. CDR3 protein: CSVYFNEQFF. Written as DNA, the CDR3 is TGCAGCGTTTACTTTAATGAGCAGTTCTTC.

This clonotype was observed at least ten times. The J gene is TRBJ2-1, the V gene TRBV29-1; no definite D call. The CDR3 covers 10 residues. In germline, CDR1 is SQVTM, CDR2 ANQGSEA. V lost 6 bases and J lost 7, with 7 bases in between. Here the CDR3 DNA reads TGCAGCGTGTTAGGGAATGAGCAGTTCTTC. It specifies CSVLGNEQFF.

This clonotype was seen at least ten times. J is TRBJ2-7 and V is TRBV7-2; 8 positions match TRBD2. The CDR3 spans 16 residues. Germline V lookup: CDR1 SGHTA, CDR2 FQGNSA. The V gene end was trimmed by 5 bases and the J gene end by 5 bases; junction bases not matched to a gene: 14. The chain's CDR3 is CASSRRDGSGSDEQYF. CDR3 DNA: TGTGCCAGCAGCCGGAGAGACGGAAGCGGGAGTGACGAGCAGTACTTC.

The table lists this clonotype with many counts. The CDR3 region has the DNA TGTGCCAGCAGAGGAGGGAGCAATCAGCCCCAGCATTTT. It is translated as CASRGGSNQPQHF. This chain links TRBV28 with TRBJ1-5, with unresolved D. V shed 6 bases and J shed 1 base, with 7 bases lying between them. This CDR3 has 13 amino acids. CDR1 is MDHEN, CDR2 SYDVKM, per germline.

A note on this clonotype: A read error may be the cause here, since a much bigger clone is one base away. The chain's CDR3 is CAGRETGTGAFFSNQPQHF. CDR3 in DNA: TGTGCCGGCAGAGAAACCGGGACAGGGGCTTTTTTTAGCAATCAGCCCCAGCATTTT. The chain has TRBV28 and TRBJ1-5; 10 positions match TRBD1. Germline CDR1 is MDHEN and CDR2 is SYDVKM. This CDR3 has 19 residues.

This clonotype was observed many times. This rearrangement joins TRBV28 to TRBJ1-6; no definite D call. V dropped 5 bases and J dropped 10 bases, with 15 bases sitting between them. CDR1 is MDHEN, CDR2 SYDVKM, per germline. The CDR3 consists of 14 residues. As DNA, the CDR3 is TGTGCCAGCAGTCTACATGAGAAGGGATCACCCCTCCACTTT. Its translation: CASSLHEKGSPLHF.

This clonotype showed up just a few times. This chain uses TRBV27 with TRBJ1-2; 12 bases line up with TRBD1. The CDR3 is 18 residues long. In germline, CDR1 is MNHEY, CDR2 SMNVEV (reference sequence). The J segment lost 4 bases and the V segment lost 8 bases, leaving 17 bases of the junction unmatched. CDR3 sequence (DNA): TGTGCCAGCCTCGCTATATCCGGGACAGGGGGCGCGGGCTATGGCTACACCTTC. As protein: CASLAISGTGGAGYGYTF.

This clonotype was detected ten times or more. The chain combines TRBV20-1 with TRBJ2-1; D is undetermined. CDR1 is DFQATT, CDR2 SNEGSKA, per germline (reference sequence). The CDR3 has 11 residues. V was shortened by 2 bases and J by 9 bases, with 8 bases between the two germline ends. This CDR3 is CSARRASEQFF. The CDR3 nucleotides are TGCAGTGCTAGACGGGCGAGTGAGCAGTTCTTC.

With respect to this clonotype: Since a much larger clone is just one base distant, this may be a read error. V is TRBV29-1 and J is TRBJ2-5, with D perhaps being TRBD1 or TRBD2 (5 bases each). The ends were cut back, 4 bases at V and 3 bases at J, with 18 bases in the middle. The CDR3 is 15 residues long. CDR1 and CDR2 (germline): SQVTM, ANQGSEA. The CDR3 bases are TGCAGCGTTGGTGGGCCTAACGGGACCAAAGAGACCCAGTACTTC. Translating gives CSVGGPNGTKETQYF.

This clonotype was seen a handful of times. The chain's CDR3 is CSARFYNEQFF. Written as DNA, the CDR3 is TGCAGTGCTAGGTTCTACAATGAGCAGTTCTTC. The chain recombines TRBV20-1 with TRBJ2-1, with D unresolved. The CDR3 is made up of 11 amino acids. V was trimmed by 3 bases and J by 3 bases, leaving 3 bases between them. Germline V gene data show CDR1 as DFQATT and CDR2 as SNEGSKA (reference sequence).

Notes on this clonotype: One end of the junction does not line up with germline, which may come from a read error. The CDR3 sequence is CASRLEGTLYQPQHF. Written as DNA, the CDR3 is TGTGCCAGCAGGTTAGAGGGGACCCTGTACCAGCCCCAGCATTTT. The chain is built from TRBV12-3 or TRBV12-4 and TRBJ1-5; TRBD1 might be the D (5 bases). The CDR3 runs 15 residues.

Comment on this clonotype: An end of the junction differs from the germline gene, which may be a read error. The rearrangement links TRBV7-6 to TRBJ2-3, with D perhaps TRBD2 (5 bases). CDR1 is SGHVS and CDR2 is FNYEAQ in the germline V gene. The CDR3 length is 13 residues. CDR3 sequence (DNA): TGTGCCGGCAGCTTAGCGAGGGCAGATACGCAGTATTTT. As protein: CAGSLARADTQYF.

This clonotype came up many times. The chain employs TRBV7-9 and TRBJ2-1; no clear D gene. Trimming removed 1 base from V and 2 bases from J, with 12 bases in between. CDR3 length: 16 residues. Per the germline V gene, CDR1 is SEHNR and CDR2 is FQNEAQ (reference sequence). The CDR3 here is CASSLGATGPYNEQFF. The CDR3 DNA follows: TGTGCCAGCAGCTTAGGCGCGACCGGGCCCTACAATGAGCAGTTCTTC.

This clonotype was counted many times. V usage is TRBV7-9 and J usage is TRBJ2-5; D ambiguous. The V gene's germline CDR1 is SEHNR and CDR2 FQNEAQ (reference sequence). V was clipped by 1 base and J by 0 bases, with 3 bases between them. This CDR3 is 13 amino acids long. CDR3 nucleotides: TGTGCCAGCAGCTTAGTGGACCAAGAGACCCAGTACTTC. Translation gives CASSLVDQETQYF.

Only a few counts were recorded for this clonotype. The gene calls are TRBV13 and TRBJ2-2; 7 nucleotides match TRBD2. J gave up 1 base and V 3 bases, and 8 bases lay outside the gene matches. Germline V CDR1 and CDR2: PRHDT, FYEKMQ (reference sequence). The CDR3 loop spans 17 amino acids. The CDR3: CASSFRGREGNTGELFF. CDR3 DNA: TGTGCCAGCAGCTTTCGGGGCAGGGAGGGGAACACCGGGGAGCTGTTTTTT.

This clonotype came up many times. DNA for the CDR3: TGTGCCAGCAGGGCGGGATTCAATGAGCAGTTCTTC. Translated, it gives CASRAGFNEQFF. The chain joins TRBV7-3 to TRBJ2-1; D is possibly TRBD2 (6 bases). Germline V CDR1 and CDR2: SGHTA, FQGTGA. CDR3 length: 12 amino acids. Trimming took off 6 bases at V and 6 bases at J, with 9 bases between the two ends.

This clonotype occurred a few times. The chain uses TRBV7-9 and TRBJ2-7; D is perhaps TRBD2 (6 bases). Trimming shortened V by 4 bases and J by 2 bases, and 18 bases separated the two germline ends. CDR3 size: 16 residues. Germline V gene sequence: CDR1 SEHNR, CDR2 FQNEAQ (reference sequence). The CDR3 here is CASSSGLSTVPYEQYF. The CDR3 coding sequence is TGTGCCAGCAGCTCGGGACTCTCAACGGTGCCCTACGAGCAGTACTTC.

There are many counts of this clonotype. The chain combines TRBV7-8 with TRBJ2-1; 8 bases are shared with TRBD2. The germline CDR1 and CDR2 sequences are SGHVS and FQNEAQ. This CDR3 is 15 amino acids long. After removal of 5 bases from V and 1 base from J, the junction contained 4 bases not matched to a gene. CDR3 in amino acids: CASSKLAESYNEQFF. The CDR3 DNA reads as TGTGCCAGCAGCAAACTAGCGGAATCCTACAATGAGCAGTTCTTC.

In this sample, this clonotype turned up a few times. V gene TRBV7-9 combines with J gene TRBJ2-7; perhaps TRBD2 as D (6 bases). The CDR3 contains 17 residues. CDR1 is SEHNR, CDR2 FQNEAQ, per germline (reference sequence). The ends were cut back, 2 bases at V and 2 bases at J, with 19 bases in the middle. CDR3 DNA: TGTGCCAGCAGCTTACTATTGTGGGAGGACCAAACCTACGAGCAGTACTTC. This encodes CASSLLLWEDQTYEQYF.

This clonotype has a count of ten or more. The gene calls are TRBV12-3 or TRBV12-4 and TRBJ2-7, with a weak D call TRBD1 (6 bases). The V and J ends lost 1 base and 3 bases respectively, with 25 bases between them. The CDR3 is 19 residues long. DNA for the CDR3: TGTGCCAGCAGTTTAGGGGAAAGGGACATAATTTTTAGGTTCTACGAGCAGTACTTC. This gives the protein CASSLGERDIIFRFYEQYF.